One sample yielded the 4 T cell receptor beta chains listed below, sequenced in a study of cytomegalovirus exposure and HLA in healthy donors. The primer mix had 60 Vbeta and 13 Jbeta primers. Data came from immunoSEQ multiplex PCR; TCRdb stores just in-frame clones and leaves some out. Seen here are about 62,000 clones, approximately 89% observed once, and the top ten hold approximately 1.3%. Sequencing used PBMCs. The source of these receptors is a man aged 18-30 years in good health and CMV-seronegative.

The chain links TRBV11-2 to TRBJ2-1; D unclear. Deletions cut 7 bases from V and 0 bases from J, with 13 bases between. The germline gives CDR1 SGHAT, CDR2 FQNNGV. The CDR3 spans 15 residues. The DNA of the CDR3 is TGTGCCAGCACCCAGTCATTGCTCTCCTACAATGAGCAGTTCTTC. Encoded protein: CASTQSLLSYNEQFF.

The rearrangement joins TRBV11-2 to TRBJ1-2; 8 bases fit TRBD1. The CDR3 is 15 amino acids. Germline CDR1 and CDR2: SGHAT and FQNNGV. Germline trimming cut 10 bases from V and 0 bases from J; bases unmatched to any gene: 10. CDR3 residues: CATLGQEGSNYGYTF. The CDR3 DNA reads TGTGCCACCCTGGGACAGGAGGGGTCTAACTATGGCTACACCTTC. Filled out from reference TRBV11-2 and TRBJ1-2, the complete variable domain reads EAGVAQSPRYKIIEKRQSVAFWCNPISGHATLYWYQQILGQGPKLLIQFQNNGVVDDSQLPKDRFSAERLKGVDSTLKIQPAKLEDSAVYLCATLGQEGSNYGYTFGSGTRLTVV.

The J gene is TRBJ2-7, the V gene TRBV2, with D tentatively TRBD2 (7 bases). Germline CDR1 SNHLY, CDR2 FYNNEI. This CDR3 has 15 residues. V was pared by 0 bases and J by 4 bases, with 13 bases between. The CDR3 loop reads CASSEARGAGYEQYF. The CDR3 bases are TGTGCCAGCAGTGAAGCCCGGGGGGCGGGTTACGAGCAGTACTTC.

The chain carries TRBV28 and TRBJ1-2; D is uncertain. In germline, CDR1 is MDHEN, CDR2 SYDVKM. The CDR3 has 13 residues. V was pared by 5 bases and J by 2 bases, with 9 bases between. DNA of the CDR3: TGTGCCAGCAGTCCGGAGCGGAACTATGGCTACACCTTC. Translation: CASSPERNYGYTF.